This T cell receptor (beta chain) was documented in a study of T cells in Graves' hyperthyroidism and ophthalmopathy. The study, taken as a whole, reports: Ophthalmopathy was model-predicted a median around seven months pre-onset. Most expanded thyroid clonotypes above 0.001 also appeared in blood.

This clonotype was recorded many times. What it binds is not known. The PBMCs had their origin in approximately 10 ml of fresh peripheral blood. The CDR3 regions of TCR beta were amplified from RNA transcripts. HTBI primers were employed in a first-round RT-PCR of the TCR CDR3. A single record per CDR3 protein comes from TCRdb applying MiXCR to the multiplex PCR reads. The data contain around 520,000 distinct CDR3 sequences, roughly a quarter of them seen just once; the ten biggest clones take up around 10%. The TCR sequence derives from a woman aged 25 to 39 with Graves' ophthalmopathy. The sample was blood.

The chain's CDR3 is CSVGEQGNQPQHF. The CDR3 coding sequence is TGCAGCGTTGGAGAACAGGGGAATCAGCCCCAGCATTTT. The V gene is TRBV29-1, the J gene TRBJ1-5, with TRBD1 matching over 7 bases. The CDR3 is 13 amino acids. The germline V gene has CDR1 SQVTM and CDR2 ANQGSEA. V was pared by 4 bases and J by 4 bases, with 4 bases of the junction left unmatched.